Listed below are T cell receptor beta chains from one sample, sequenced in a study of cytomegalovirus exposure and HLA in healthy donors. The data were produced by immunoSEQ multiplex PCR, yet TCRdb's version contains in-frame clones alone and is incomplete. This table holds about 160,000 clones, roughly 90% found once. What was sequenced was PBMCs. The receptors were sampled from a woman aged 18-30 years in good health and CMV-seropositive. Each CDR3 is given with its conserved first and last residue. D genes are given only for firm matches. Clone size is stated in some rows and not others, as once, few, many or a class when expanded.

j_gene,v_gene,d_gene,abundance,CDR3nt,CDR3aa
TRBJ2-3,TRBV4-1,TRBD2,NA,TGCGCCAGCAGCCTCCCTGAGACTAGCGTCACAGATACGCAGTATTTT,CASSLPETSVTDTQYF
TRBJ2-3,TRBV27,TRBD2,once,TGTGCCAGCAGTCCCCCTAGCGGGAGCACAGATACGCAGTATTTT,CASSPPSGSTDTQYF
TRBJ2-7,TRBV11-2,NA,NA,TGTGCCAGCAGCTTCGAACTAGGACCTTACGAGCAGTACTTC,CASSFELGPYEQYF
TRBJ2-6,TRBV6-5,TRBD1,NA,TGTGCCAGCAGTTACTCGGGACAGGCTGGGGCCAACGTCCTGACTTTC,CASSYSGQAGANVLTF
TRBJ1-1,TRBV29-1,TRBD1,NA,TGCAGCGTTGAAACAGGGGGCACTGAAGCTTTCTTT,CSVETGGTEAFF
TRBJ2-2,TRBV29-1,NA,NA,TGCAGCGTTGAAAAGGGGACCGGGGAGCTGTTTTTT,CSVEKGTGELFF
TRBJ2-7,TRBV7-2,NA,NA,TGTGCCAGCAGCTTAGCTAGAGAATACGAGCAGTACTTC,CASSLAREYEQYF
TRBJ1-5,TRBV2,TRBD1,many,TGTGCCAGCAGTGGGCAGGGGGCGCATCAGCCCCAGCATTTT,CASSGQGAHQPQHF
TRBJ1-1,TRBV19,NA,NA,TGTGCCAGTACCCCTTCGAACAGGGCATGGAGGGCTTTCTTT,CASTPSNRAWRAFF
TRBJ2-1,TRBV7-9,NA,NA,TGTGCCAGCAGCGCTAGCGTTGACAGATACAATGAGCAGTTCTTC,CASSASVDRYNEQFF
TRBJ2-1,TRBV9,NA,NA,TGTGCCAGCAGCGTAGGAGCAGGGGGGAGCTCCTACAATGAGCAGTTCTTC,CASSVGAGGSSYNEQFF
TRBJ2-5,TRBV7-3,NA,NA,TGTGCCAGCAGCTTAAGCCGGGATTCGGGAGTGGACCAAGAGACCCAGTACTTC,CASSLSRDSGVDQETQYF
TRBJ2-7,TRBV5-6,TRBD1,NA,TGTGCCAGCACGGACAGGGAAAAGTACGAGCAGTACTTC,CASTDREKYEQYF
TRBJ2-1,TRBV15,TRBD1,NA,TGTGCCACCAGCAGAGAGGACAGGATGAACAATGAGCAGTTCTTC,CATSREDRMNNEQFF
TRBJ2-1,TRBV11-2,TRBD2,NA,TGTGCCAGCAGCTTATGGCCTGACCCGGGGGGGGGTGCCTACAATGAGCAGTTCTTC,CASSLWPDPGGGAYNEQFF
TRBJ1-2,TRBV4-2,TRBD1,NA,TGTGCCAGCAGCCAACCACCGGGACAGGGGTATGGCTACACCTTC,CASSQPPGQGYGYTF
TRBJ2-5,TRBV7-3,TRBD2,once,TGTGCCAGCAGCCCCACAGGCGGGAGGGATCAAGAGACCCAGTACTTC,CASSPTGGRDQETQYF
TRBJ1-2,TRBV30,NA,NA,TGTGCCTGGACTTCAGGGGCCCACTATGGCTACACCTTC,CAWTSGAHYGYTF
TRBJ2-2,TRBV27,TRBD2,NA,TGTGCCAGCAGCACCGGGACTAGCGGGAGGTCTCTTGTTCCCGGGGAGCTGTTTTTT,CASSTGTSGRSLVPGELFF
TRBJ2-1,TRBV7-2,NA,NA,TGTGCCAGCAGCCGCCCCGGGACACCTTACAATGAGCAGTTCTTC,CASSRPGTPYNEQFF
TRBJ2-1,TRBV4-1,NA,NA,TGCGCCAGCAGCCAAACAGCCGGACAGACCACCAGCGATGAGCAGTTCTTC,CASSQTAGQTTSDEQFF
TRBJ2-7,TRBV7-9,NA,NA,TGTGCCAGCAGCCCCTCTAGGTCCTCCTACGAGCAGTACTTC,CASSPSRSSYEQYF
TRBJ1-5,TRBV19,TRBD1,NA,TGTGCCAGTAAGGACCAAGACAGGGGGTATGAGCCCCAGCATTTT,CASKDQDRGYEPQHF
TRBJ2-4,TRBV27,TRBD2,NA,TGTGCCAGCAGTCTCCGCAGGACTAGCCAGCTAGCCAAAAACATTCAGTACTTC,CASSLRRTSQLAKNIQYF
TRBJ2-1,TRBV28,TRBD1,once,TGTGCCAGCAGTCTTCCGACAGGGACCTACAATGAGCAGTTCTTC,CASSLPTGTYNEQFF
TRBJ1-4,TRBV30,NA,NA,TGTGCCTGGAGGTACAGGGTTGCTGAAAAACTGTTTTTT,CAWRYRVAEKLFF
TRBJ1-3,TRBV28,NA,NA,TGTGCCAGCAGTTTAAGTCTGGCTTCTGGAAACACCATATATTTT,CASSLSLASGNTIYF
TRBJ2-7,TRBV10-2,TRBD1,NA,TGCGCCAGCAGTGAGACAGGGGGCTACGAGCAGTACTTC,CASSETGGYEQYF
TRBJ1-2,TRBV11-3,TRBD1,NA,TGTGCCAGCAGCTTAGGCGGGACAGGAGAAGATTATGGCTACACCTTC,CASSLGGTGEDYGYTF
TRBJ1-1,TRBV28,NA,NA,TGTGCCAGCAGTCTAGTTGGGGGCAGGAACACTGAAGCTTTCTTT,CASSLVGGRNTEAFF
TRBJ2-7,TRBV18,NA,NA,TGTGCCAGCTCACTGGGCCAGGGGTCCCCCTACGAGCAGTACTTC,CASSLGQGSPYEQYF
TRBJ1-1,TRBV6-5,NA,NA,TGTGCCAGCCAGGACCGGGGGTCTGAAGCTTTCTTT,CASQDRGSEAFF
TRBJ1-5,TRBV2,NA,NA,TGTGCCAGCAGGCGGGACTACTCTCAGCCCCAGCATTTT,CASRRDYSQPQHF
TRBJ2-1,TRBV9,TRBD2,once,TGTGCCAGCAGCGTAAGACTAGCCTCCTACAATGAGCAGTTCTTC,CASSVRLASYNEQFF
TRBJ2-7,TRBV7-3,TRBD2,once,TGTGCCAGCAGCCTACTAGCGGGAAACTCCTACGAGCAGTACTTC,CASSLLAGNSYEQYF
TRBJ2-1,TRBV28,NA,NA,TGTGCCAGCAGGAGCTGGGGCGCTCGCGAGCACAATGAGCAGTTCTTC,CASRSWGAREHNEQFF
TRBJ2-7,TRBV4-2,TRBD2,NA,TGTGCCAGCAGCCAAGATTACGGGAGGCTCTCCTACGAGCAGTACTTC,CASSQDYGRLSYEQYF
TRBJ1-5,TRBV12-1,NA,once,TGTGCCAGCAGCTTTGCGCGGCCCCTTTGGGGCAATCAGCCCCAGCATTTT,CASSFARPLWGNQPQHF
TRBJ2-7,TRBV25-1,TRBD1,NA,TGTGCCAGCAGTGAATGGGGAACAGGGGTAAGCTCCTACGAGCAGTACTTC,CASSEWGTGVSSYEQYF
TRBJ2-7,TRBV7-2,TRBD2,few,TGTGCCAGCAGCTTAGGCGGGAGTCATTCCTACGAGCAGTACTTC,CASSLGGSHSYEQYF
TRBJ2-7,TRBV27,TRBD2,NA,TGTGCCAGCAGTCGGGGGGGCGGGAGAAACTACGAGCAGTACTTC,CASSRGGGRNYEQYF
TRBJ2-1,TRBV5-4,TRBD2,NA,TGTGCCAGCAGCCCCAGCGGGAGGGCCTACAATGAGCAGTTCTTC,CASSPSGRAYNEQFF
TRBJ1-1,TRBV10-3,TRBD1,NA,TGTGCCATCAGTGAGTCGCAGGGGGCGAGGACTGAAGCTTTCTTT,CAISESQGARTEAFF
TRBJ1-4,TRBV2,TRBD1,NA,TGTGCCAGCAGTGAGGCGGGGCAGGGGGCTGAAAAACTGTTTTTT,CASSEAGQGAEKLFF
TRBJ2-7,TRBV10-3,NA,NA,TGTGCCATCAGTGAGTCCAGACTACTAGGGTCCTACGAGCAGTACTTC,CAISESRLLGSYEQYF
TRBJ2-5,TRBV29-1,NA,once,TGCAGCGTTGATAAGGGAGCAGGAGAGACCCAGTACTTC,CSVDKGAGETQYF
TRBJ2-1,TRBV13,TRBD2,NA,TGTGCCAGCAGCCCTCCCGCAGCGGGAGTTAGGAATGAGCAGTTCTTC,CASSPPAAGVRNEQFF
TRBJ2-1,TRBV7-2,TRBD2,NA,TGTGCCAGCAGTTTTGGACTAGCGGGAGGGAGTAGGCAGTTCTTC,CASSFGLAGGSRQFF
TRBJ2-5,TRBV6-5,TRBD2,NA,TGTGCCAGCAGTTACTTAGCGGGGCGAGAGACCCAGTACTTC,CASSYLAGRETQYF
TRBJ2-7,TRBV18,TRBD1,NA,TGTGCCAGCTCTATCCGGGACAGGTCCTCTCGCGAGCAGTACTTC,CASSIRDRSSREQYF
TRBJ1-2,TRBV30,NA,NA,TGTGCCTGGAGTGTACGGGGGAGGTATGGCTACACCTTC,CAWSVRGRYGYTF